This TCR beta chain was captured by sequencing in a study of monozygotic twins with inflammatory bowel disease. During cDNA synthesis, UMIs that each contained a 6-nucleotide sample barcode were added by means of template switching. Two nested PCRs, of roughly 15 and 9 cycles, processed TCRalpha and TCRbeta cDNA. TCRdb reanalyzed the 5' RACE reads, giving one entry per CDR3 protein sequence and no DNA. Its table lists approximately 330,000 distinct CDR3 sequences. The CDR3 length is 14 residues. The V gene's germline CDR1 is SGHRS and CDR2 YFSETQ. V usage is TRBV5-1 and J usage is TRBJ1-2; without DNA, the TCRdb call of TRBD1 cannot be checked. Source material: blood. This receptor was obtained from a human donor with ulcerative colitis or Crohn's disease, or a healthy co-twin of an affected twin (not recorded which). The CDR3 sequence is CASGAARTLYGYTF.